The 20 T cell receptor beta chains given below trace back to one sample, sequenced in a study of response to subunit inactivated influenza vaccine (dated by TCRdb to 2016 to 2018). Library generation was performed with RT-PCR. The reads were generated on an Illumina HiSeq 2500. The public reads were reanalyzed by TCRdb: fastp trimming at Q25, MiXCR alignment, in-frame beta chains only. For every CDR3 protein sequence, its rows merge into one entry that carries the most common genes and DNA. The sample table records 300,000 to 350,000 distinct CDR3 sequences; 22% of these occur just once. 10% to 13% of the sample belongs to the ten largest clones. The sample consisted of PBMCs from blood, taken 21 months after vaccination. The source is a man between 50 and 70 years old who received an inactivated influenza vaccine. Donor details come from another sample of the same person, matched by shared clones.

The J gene is TRBJ1-1, the V gene TRBV5-1; D remains unclear. Trimming shortened V by 0 bases and J by 1 base, and 10 bases separated the two germline ends. The CDR3 contains 15 residues. CDR1 is SGHRS, CDR2 YFSETQ, per germline. The CDR3 here is CASSLGVRRNTEAFF. The CDR3 DNA reads as TGCGCCAGCAGCTTGGGGGTAAGGAGGAACACTGAAGCTTTCTTT. Full variable domain (rest looked up from reference TRBV5-1 and TRBJ1-1): KAGVTQTPRYLIKTRGQQVTLSCSPISGHRSVSWYQQTPGQGLQFLFEYFSETQRNKGNFPGRFSGRQFSNSRSEMNVSTLELGDSALYLCASSLGVRRNTEAFFGQGTRLTVV.

This chain links TRBV12-3 or TRBV12-4 with TRBJ2-5; TRBD1 aligns across 7 bases. J gave up 2 bases and V 6 bases, and 9 bases lay outside the gene matches. This CDR3 region has 15 residues. CDR3 residues: CASRISTGTQETQYF. The CDR3 DNA is TGTGCCAGCAGGATTTCGACAGGGACACAAGAGACCCAGTACTTC.

The table lists this clonotype with a few counts. CDR3: CASSLSVNNWYTEAFF. The CDR3 region has the DNA TGTGCCAGCAGCTTATCTGTTAATAATTGGTACACTGAAGCTTTCTTT. This chain links TRBV7-9 with TRBJ1-1; no firm D call. The CDR3 runs to 16 residues. Germline CDR1 and CDR2: SEHNR and FQNEAQ (reference sequence). V was shortened by 2 bases and J by 3 bases, with 16 bases between the two germline ends.

The genes are TRBV9 and TRBJ2-2, with 7 bases lining up with TRBD2. CDR3 length: 15 amino acids. Germline V gene sequence: CDR1 SGDLS, CDR2 YYNGEE. Trimming removed 0 bases from V and 6 bases from J; junction bases left unmatched: 5. In DNA, the CDR3 is TGTGCCAGCAGCGTAGGCGGGAGAGGGGCCGGGGAGCTGTTTTTT. This gives the protein CASSVGGRGAGELFF.

The CDR3 DNA follows: TGCAGTGCTAGAGATTCTAGCGGGGGCACAGATACGCAGTATTTT. Amino acid sequence: CSARDSSGGTDTQYF. V is TRBV20-1 and J is TRBJ2-3; 9 positions match TRBD2. Germline V CDR1 and CDR2: DFQATT, SNEGSKA (reference sequence). The CDR3 is made up of 15 amino acids. Unmatched junction bases numbered 2, after V lost 0 bases and J lost 1 base.

The chain carries TRBV5-4 and TRBJ2-3; no definite D call. Trimming cost V 0 bases and J 4 bases, with 12 bases left between them. The CDR3 has 15 amino acids. Germline V CDR1 and CDR2: SGHNT, YYREEE (reference sequence). Here the CDR3 reads CASSLESKHPDTQYF. The DNA for the CDR3 is TGTGCCAGCAGCTTGGAATCCAAACACCCAGATACGCAGTATTTT.

A few counts support this clonotype. This chain links TRBV12-3 or TRBV12-4 with TRBJ2-5; 12 bases align to TRBD2. The CDR3 contains 15 residues. With V trimmed by 6 bases and J by 5 bases, 7 bases remained unmatched. Here the CDR3 reads CASSSSGGALETQYF. DNA for the CDR3: TGTGCCAGCAGCTCTAGCGGGGGGGCCTTGGAGACCCAGTACTTC.

The chain has TRBV20-1 and TRBJ2-7; 15 positions match TRBD2. The CDR3 runs to 13 residues. V trimming: 3 bases; J trimming: 6 bases; junction bases outside the gene matches: 0. CDR1 and CDR2 from the germline V gene are DFQATT and SNEGSKA (reference sequence). The CDR3 DNA follows: TGCAGTGCTAGGGGACTAGCGGGAGGCGAGCAGTACTTC. Residues: CSARGLAGGEQYF.

V usage is TRBV19 and J usage is TRBJ2-3, with D possibly TRBD1 on 7 matching bases. Trimming stripped 3 bases from V and 1 base from J, with 17 bases between. The CDR3 consists of 17 residues. CDR1 and CDR2 from the germline V gene are LNHDA and SQIVND (reference sequence). CDR3 DNA sequence: TGTGCCAGTAGTATGCAGTGGAGGGGGCGAGGCACAGATACGCAGTATTTT. It translates to CASSMQWRGRGTDTQYF.

This clonotype turned up a few times. The V gene is TRBV2, the J gene TRBJ1-3; no definite D call. CDR1 and CDR2 (germline): SNHLY, FYNNEI. This CDR3 contains 14 residues. V was clipped by 4 bases and J by 11 bases, with 18 bases between them. The CDR3 coding sequence is TGTGCCAGCAGTGTCCTCACTCCCTGGGCCGCCATATATTTT. This encodes CASSVLTPWAAIYF.

The table lists this clonotype with a few counts. V usage is TRBV10-3 and J usage is TRBJ2-1, with TRBD1 matching over 8 bases. The V gene end was trimmed by 4 bases and the J gene end by 8 bases; junction bases not matched to a gene: 10. The CDR3 spans 15 residues. The V gene's germline CDR1 is ENHRY and CDR2 SYGVKD. The CDR3: CAISVDRGLSDEQFF. The CDR3 DNA is TGTGCCATCAGTGTCGACAGGGGCCTCTCGGATGAGCAGTTCTTC.

The chain links TRBV5-4 to TRBJ2-1; 10 bases line up with TRBD2. Germline trimming cut 4 bases from V and 4 bases from J; bases unmatched to any gene: 8. Germline lookup yields CDR1 SGHNT and CDR2 YYREEE (reference sequence). This CDR3 region has 16 residues. As DNA, the CDR3 is TGTGCCAGCAGCCCTGGGAGCGGGAGGGATTACAATGAGCAGTTCTTC. As protein: CASSPGSGRDYNEQFF.

The table lists this clonotype with a few counts. The chain employs TRBV20-1 and TRBJ1-5, with D hard to call. Trimming removed 2 bases at V and 5 bases at J, with 10 bases between. From germline, CDR1 is DFQATT and CDR2 SNEGSKA (reference sequence). This CDR3 contains 13 residues. CDR3 DNA: TGCAGTGCTAGACAGAAATATTATCAGCCCCAGCATTTT. This encodes CSARQKYYQPQHF.

The chain uses TRBV7-8 and TRBJ2-1; TRBD2 agrees at 11 bases. Germline assignment: CDR1 SGHVS and CDR2 FQNEAQ. CDR3 length: 16 residues. V gave up 5 bases and J gave up 7 bases; unmatched junction bases: 10. CDR3 region: CASSQIGLAGVNEQFF. CDR3 nucleotide sequence: TGTGCCAGCAGCCAGATAGGACTAGCGGGTGTAAATGAGCAGTTCTTC.

This clonotype was seen only a few times. This sequence joins TRBV29-1 and TRBJ1-1; D unresolved. The V end lost 7 bases, the J end lost 0 bases, and 12 bases lay between the germline ends. Germline V lookup: CDR1 SQVTM, CDR2 ANQGSEA. The CDR3 is made up of 13 amino acids. The CDR3 nucleotides read TGCAGCGCGAATTGGGCCATGAACACTGAAGCTTTCTTT. This gives the protein CSANWAMNTEAFF.

This chain links TRBV20-1 with TRBJ2-2; D is ambiguous. The V end was cut by 3 bases, the J end by 10 bases, with 12 bases between. The CDR3 runs 12 residues. CDR1 and CDR2 (germline): DFQATT, SNEGSKA (reference sequence). DNA for the CDR3: TGCAGTGCTAGTCCCCAGAACGAGGAGCTGTTTTTT. This sequence encodes CSASPQNEELFF.

A few counts support this clonotype. The chain joins TRBV29-1 to TRBJ2-1; D gene ambiguous. The V gene lost 2 bases and the J gene lost 4 bases, with 9 bases spanning the gap. The CDR3 has 13 amino acids. Germline V gives CDR1 SQVTM, CDR2 ANQGSEA. As DNA, the CDR3 is TGCAGCGTTGAAACTGGAACTTACAATGAGCAGTTCTTC. It translates to CSVETGTYNEQFF.

The table lists this clonotype with a few counts. CDR3 in amino acids: CASSQAHEETQYF. CDR3 sequence (DNA): TGTGCCAGCAGCCAAGCCCATGAAGAGACCCAGTACTTC. The chain employs TRBV4-2 and TRBJ2-5, with unresolved D. Per germline, CDR1 LGHNA and CDR2 YNFKEQ. The CDR3 contains 13 residues. The V gene lost 1 base and the J gene lost 3 bases, with 6 bases spanning the gap.

This clonotype has at least ten counts. This sequence joins TRBV12-3 or TRBV12-4 and TRBJ1-2; D might be TRBD1 (5 bases). CDR3 length: 11 amino acids. V was shortened by 7 bases and J by 4 bases, with 7 bases between the two germline ends. In nucleotides, the CDR3 is TGTGCCAGCACCGGGGGCTATGGCTACACCTTC. This gives the protein CASTGGYGYTF.

V and J are TRBV29-1 and TRBJ2-1; D may correspond to TRBD1 or TRBD2 (5 bases each). This CDR3 region has 14 residues. Germline assignment: CDR1 SQVTM and CDR2 ANQGSEA. V was clipped by 3 bases and J by 7 bases, with 16 bases between them. The DNA of the CDR3 is TGCAGCGTTGATTGGTCAGGGAGAGGAAATGAGCAGTTCTTC. This encodes CSVDWSGRGNEQFF.